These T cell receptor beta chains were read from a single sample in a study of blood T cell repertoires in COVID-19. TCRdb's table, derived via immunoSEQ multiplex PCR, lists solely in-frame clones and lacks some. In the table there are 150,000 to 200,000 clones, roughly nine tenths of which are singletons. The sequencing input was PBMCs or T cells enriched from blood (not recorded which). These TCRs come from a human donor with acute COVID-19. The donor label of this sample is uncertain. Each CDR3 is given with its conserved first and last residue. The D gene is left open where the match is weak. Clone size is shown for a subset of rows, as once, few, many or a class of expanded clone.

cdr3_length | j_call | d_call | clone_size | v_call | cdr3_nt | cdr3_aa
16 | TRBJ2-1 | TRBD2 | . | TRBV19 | TGTGCCAGTAGAAGACTAGCGGGGGGCAATTACAATGAGCAGTTCTTC | CASRRLAGGNYNEQFF
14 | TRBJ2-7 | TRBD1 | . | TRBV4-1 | TGCGCCAGCAGCCAAGGACAGGGCCTGGTTGAGCAGTACTTC | CASSQGQGLVEQYF
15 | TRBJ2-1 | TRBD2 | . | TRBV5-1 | TGCGCCAGCCAGGGGCGGGGGGGAGTATACAATGAGCAGTTCTTC | CASQGRGGVYNEQFF
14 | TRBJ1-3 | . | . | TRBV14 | TGTGCCAGCTCCCCCCTACTCTCTGGAAACACCATATATTTT | CASSPLLSGNTIYF
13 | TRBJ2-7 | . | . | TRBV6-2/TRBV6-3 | TGTGCCAGCAGTTACGAGTTACTCTACGAGCAGTACTTC | CASSYELLYEQYF
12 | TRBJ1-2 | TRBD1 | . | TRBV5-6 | TGTGCCAGCAGCGGGACAGATTATGGCTACACCTTC | CASSGTDYGYTF
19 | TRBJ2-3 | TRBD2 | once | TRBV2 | TGTGCCAGCAGTGAAGTACTGTGGACTAGCGGGGTCCTCACAGATACGCAGTATTTT | CASSEVLWTSGVLTDTQYF
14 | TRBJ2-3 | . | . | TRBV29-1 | TGCAGCGTTGAATTGGGAGGAGAGCCAGATACGCAGTATTTT | CSVELGGEPDTQYF
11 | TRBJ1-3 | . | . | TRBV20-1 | TGCAGTGCCCCTTCTGGAAACACCATATATTTT | CSAPSGNTIYF
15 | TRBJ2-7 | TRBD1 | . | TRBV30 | TGTGCCTGGTTGATCCGGACAGGGGTCTCCTACGAGCAGTACTTC | CAWLIRTGVSYEQYF
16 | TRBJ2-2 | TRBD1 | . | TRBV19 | TGTGCCAGTTCTTGGGGGGGACAGGGGGTCACCGGGGAGCTGTTTTTT | CASSWGGQGVTGELFF
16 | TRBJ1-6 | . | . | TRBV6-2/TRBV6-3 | TGTGCCAGCAGTCAGGACAGAAGCTTCTATAATTCACCCCTCCACTTT | CASSQDRSFYNSPLHF
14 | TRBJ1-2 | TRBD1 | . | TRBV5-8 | TGTGCCAGCAGACCGACAGGGTCCTTGAGTGGCTACACCTTC | CASRPTGSLSGYTF
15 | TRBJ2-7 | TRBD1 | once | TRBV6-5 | TGTGCCAGCAGCAGTCGAGGACAGGGGTCCTACGAGCAGTACTTC | CASSSRGQGSYEQYF
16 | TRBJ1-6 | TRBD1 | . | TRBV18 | TGTGCCAGCTCGCCCCGGGACAGCAGCAGCAATTCACCCCTCCACTTT | CASSPRDSSSNSPLHF
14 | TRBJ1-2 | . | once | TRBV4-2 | TGTGCCAGCAGCCAAGAGACAGGCCATTATGGCTACACCTTC | CASSQETGHYGYTF
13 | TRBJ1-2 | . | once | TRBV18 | TGTGCCAGCTCACCCGAGGGGGTCTATGGCTACACCTTC | CASSPEGVYGYTF
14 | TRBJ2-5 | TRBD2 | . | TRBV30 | TGTGCCTGGAGACTAGCGGGCCCTCAAGAGACCCAGTACTTC | CAWRLAGPQETQYF
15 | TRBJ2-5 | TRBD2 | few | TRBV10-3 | TGTGCCATCAGTGGACGTAGCGGGGAAGGTGAGACCCAGTACTTC | CAISGRSGEGETQYF
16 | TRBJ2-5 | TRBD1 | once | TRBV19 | TGTGCCAGTAGTATAACGACAGGGTACATTCAAGAGACCCAGTACTTC | CASSITTGYIQETQYF
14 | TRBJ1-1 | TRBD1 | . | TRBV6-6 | TGTGCCAGCAGTCGATCCGGGACAGGGGTCGAAGCTTTCTTT | CASSRSGTGVEAFF
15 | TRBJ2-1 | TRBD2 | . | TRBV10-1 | TGCGCCAGCAGTGGAAGGACTAGCGGGTACAATGAGCAGTTCTTC | CASSGRTSGYNEQFF
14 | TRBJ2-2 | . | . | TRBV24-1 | TGTGCCACCACCTCGGGACAAAACACCGGGGAGCTGTTTTTT | CATTSGQNTGELFF
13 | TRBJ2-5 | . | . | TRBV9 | TGTGCCAGCAGCGTCAAACAGGGAGAGACCCAGTACTTC | CASSVKQGETQYF
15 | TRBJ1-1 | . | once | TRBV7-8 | TGTGCCAGCAGCTTAGCGAGGGCAAGAGACACTGAAGCTTTCTTT | CASSLARARDTEAFF
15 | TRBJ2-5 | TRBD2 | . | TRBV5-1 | TGCGCCAGCAGCCTTAGGACTAGCACGAAAGAGACCCAGTACTTC | CASSLRTSTKETQYF
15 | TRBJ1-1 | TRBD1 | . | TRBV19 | TGTGCCAGTAGTACTATTCGGACAGGGGGCAATGAAGCTTTCTTT | CASSTIRTGGNEAFF
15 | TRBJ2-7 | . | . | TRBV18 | TGTGCCAGCTCACCTCCCGGCAGGGGTTCCTACGAGCAGTACTTC | CASSPPGRGSYEQYF
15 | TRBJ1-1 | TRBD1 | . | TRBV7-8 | TGTGCCAGCAGCACCACCGGGACAGCAAACACTGAAGCTTTCTTT | CASSTTGTANTEAFF
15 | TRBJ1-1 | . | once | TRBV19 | TGTGCCAGTAGAGTTCAGGGGCAGGGGAACACTGAAGCTTTCTTT | CASRVQGQGNTEAFF
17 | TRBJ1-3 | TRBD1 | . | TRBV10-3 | TGTGCCATCAGTGAGTCAGGAGGGGGCCGGTCTGGAAACACCATATATTTT | CAISESGGGRSGNTIYF
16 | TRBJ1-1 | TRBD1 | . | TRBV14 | TGTGCCAGCAGCAAGACAGGGGGCAGAAGGAACACTGAAGCTTTCTTT | CASSKTGGRRNTEAFF
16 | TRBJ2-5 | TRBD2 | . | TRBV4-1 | TGCGCCAGCAGCCACCTACTAGCGGGGGCACAAGAGACCCAGTACTTC | CASSHLLAGAQETQYF
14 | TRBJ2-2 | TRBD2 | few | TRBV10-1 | TGCGCCAGCAGTGATTTAGCGGGGGCCGGGGAGCTGTTTTTT | CASSDLAGAGELFF
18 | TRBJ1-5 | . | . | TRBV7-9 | TGTGCCAGCAGCTTATACACGCCCAGGGGTTGGAGCAATCAGCCCCAGCATTTT | CASSLYTPRGWSNQPQHF
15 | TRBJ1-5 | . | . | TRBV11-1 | TGTGCCAGCAGCCCACAGGAAGTCGGATATCAGCCCCAGCATTTT | CASSPQEVGYQPQHF
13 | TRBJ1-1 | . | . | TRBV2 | TGTGCCAGCAGTACAGGGATGAACACTGAAGCTTTCTTT | CASSTGMNTEAFF
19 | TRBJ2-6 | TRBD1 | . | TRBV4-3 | TGCGCCAGCAGCCGAACCACAGGGGGCGCCTACTCTGGGGCCAACGTCCTGACTTTC | CASSRTTGGAYSGANVLTF
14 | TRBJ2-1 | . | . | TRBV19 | TGTGCCTGCTCCGGGGCGGGGCCATACAATGAGCAGTTCTTC | CACSGAGPYNEQFF
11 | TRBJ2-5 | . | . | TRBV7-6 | TGTGCCAGCAGCCAGCAAGAGACCCAGTACTTC | CASSQQETQYF
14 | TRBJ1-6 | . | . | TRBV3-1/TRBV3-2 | TGTGCCAGCAGCCAAAGGGGAAGTAATTCACCCCTCCACTTT | CASSQRGSNSPLHF
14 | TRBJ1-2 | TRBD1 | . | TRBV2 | TGTGCCAGCAGGCGGATGACAGGGAACTATGGCTACACCTTC | CASRRMTGNYGYTF
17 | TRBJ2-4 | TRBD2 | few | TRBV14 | TGTGCCAGCAGCCAAGCGAGTGGCGGGGGGGCCAAAAACATTCAGTACTTC | CASSQASGGGAKNIQYF